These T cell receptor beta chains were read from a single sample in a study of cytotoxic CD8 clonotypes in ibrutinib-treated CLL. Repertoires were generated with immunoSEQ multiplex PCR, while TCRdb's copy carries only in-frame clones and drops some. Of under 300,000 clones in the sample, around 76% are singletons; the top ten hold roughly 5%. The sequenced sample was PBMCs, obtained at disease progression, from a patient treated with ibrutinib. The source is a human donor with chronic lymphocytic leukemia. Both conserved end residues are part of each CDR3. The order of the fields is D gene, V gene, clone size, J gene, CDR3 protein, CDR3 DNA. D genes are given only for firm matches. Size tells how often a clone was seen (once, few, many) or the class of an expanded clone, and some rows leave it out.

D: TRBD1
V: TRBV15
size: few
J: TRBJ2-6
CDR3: CATSRDPLGDVPGGSSGANVLTF
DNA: TGTGCCACCAGCAGAGATCCCCTGGGGGATGTACCAGGGGGCAGCTCTGGGGCCAACGTCCTGACTTTC

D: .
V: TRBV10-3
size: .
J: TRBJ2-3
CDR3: CAISRREGPPTDTQYF
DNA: TGTGCCATCAGTCGTAGAGAGGGTCCCCCCACAGATACGCAGTATTTT

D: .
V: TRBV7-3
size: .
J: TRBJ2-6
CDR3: CASSLMGGGTGFSGANVLTF
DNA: TGTGCCAGCAGCTTAATGGGCGGAGGGACCGGTTTCTCTGGGGCCAACGTCCTGACTTTC

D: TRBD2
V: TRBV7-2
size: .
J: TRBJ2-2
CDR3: CASSRPTSNKELFF
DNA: TGTGCCAGCAGCCGTCCGACTAGCAATAAGGAGCTGTTTTTT

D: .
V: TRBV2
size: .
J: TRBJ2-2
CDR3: CASSLAVTGELFF
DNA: TGTGCCAGCAGTCTTGCGGTCACCGGGGAGCTGTTTTTT

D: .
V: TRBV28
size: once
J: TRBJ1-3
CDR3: CASSQGLAGNTIYF
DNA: TGTGCCAGCAGTCAAGGGTTGGCGGGAAACACCATATATTTT

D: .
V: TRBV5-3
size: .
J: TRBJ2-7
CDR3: CARSLDPRGPGKCEQYF
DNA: TGTGCCAGAAGCTTAGACCCCAGGGGACCGGGGAAGTGCGAGCAGTACTTC

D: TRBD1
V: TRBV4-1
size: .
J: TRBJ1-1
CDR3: CASSQGQKNTEAFF
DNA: TGCGCCAGCAGCCAGGGACAGAAGAACACTGAAGCTTTCTTT

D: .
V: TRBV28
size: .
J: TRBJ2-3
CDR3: CASSLLSGVRTDTQYF
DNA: TGTGCCAGCAGTTTATTATCGGGAGTGCGCACAGATACGCAGTATTTT

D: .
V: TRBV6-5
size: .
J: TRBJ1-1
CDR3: CASSYRTYTEAFF
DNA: TGTGCCAGCAGTTACCGGACCTACACTGAAGCTTTCTTT

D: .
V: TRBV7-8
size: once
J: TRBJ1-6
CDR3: CASSSLSRFSYNSPLHF
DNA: TGTGCCAGCAGCTCCCTGAGCAGGTTCTCCTATAATTCACCCCTCCACTTT

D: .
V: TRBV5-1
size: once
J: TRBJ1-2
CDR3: CASSLILAGPNYGYTF
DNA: TGCGCCAGCAGCTTGATCCTGGCAGGGCCTAACTATGGCTACACCTTC

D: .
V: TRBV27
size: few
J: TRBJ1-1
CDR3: CASREQEGRTEAFF
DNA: TGTGCCAGCAGAGAACAAGAGGGACGGACTGAAGCTTTCTTT

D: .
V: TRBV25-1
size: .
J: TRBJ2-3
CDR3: CASSELQTGTDTQYF
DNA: TGTGCCAGCAGTGAGTTACAAACAGGCACAGATACGCAGTATTTT

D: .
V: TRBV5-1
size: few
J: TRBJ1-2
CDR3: CASSRGHWQYGYTF
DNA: TGCGCCAGCAGCAGGGGACACTGGCAATATGGCTACACCTTC

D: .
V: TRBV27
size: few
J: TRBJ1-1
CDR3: CASRSWGVAFF
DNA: TGTGCCAGCAGGTCTTGGGGAGTAGCTTTCTTT

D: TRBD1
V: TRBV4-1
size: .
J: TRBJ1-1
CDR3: CASSPASDRVNTEAFF
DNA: TGCGCCAGCAGCCCGGCTTCGGACAGGGTGAACACTGAAGCTTTCTTT

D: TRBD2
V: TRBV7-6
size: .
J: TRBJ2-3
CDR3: CASSSERGYADTQYF
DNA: TGTGCCAGCAGCTCCGAGCGGGGCTACGCAGATACGCAGTATTTT

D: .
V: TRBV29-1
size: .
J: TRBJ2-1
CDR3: CSVGRDTYNEQFF
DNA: TGCAGCGTTGGCCGGGACACCTACAATGAGCAGTTCTTC

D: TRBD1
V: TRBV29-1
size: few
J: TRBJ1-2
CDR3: CSVPIGRRGTYGYTF
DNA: TGCAGCGTGCCCATCGGTCGCAGGGGGACCTATGGCTACACCTTC

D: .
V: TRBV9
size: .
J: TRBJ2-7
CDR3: CASSAGPATYEQYF
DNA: TGTGCCAGCAGCGCCGGACCCGCAACCTACGAGCAGTACTTC

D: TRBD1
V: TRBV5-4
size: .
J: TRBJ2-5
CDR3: CASSPPADREMWETQYF
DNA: TGTGCCAGCAGCCCCCCGGCGGACAGGGAAATGTGGGAGACCCAGTACTTC

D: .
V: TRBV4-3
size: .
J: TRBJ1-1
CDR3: CASSQATGSMNTEAFF
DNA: TGCGCCAGCAGCCAAGCGACAGGTTCCATGAACACTGAAGCTTTCTTT

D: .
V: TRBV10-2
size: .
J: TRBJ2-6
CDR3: CASGDKAFSGANVLTF
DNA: TGCGCCAGCGGGGACAAGGCTTTCTCTGGGGCCAACGTCCTGACTTTC

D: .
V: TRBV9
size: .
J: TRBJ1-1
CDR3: CASRAIRNTEAFF
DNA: TGTGCCAGCAGGGCCATTAGGAACACTGAAGCTTTCTTT

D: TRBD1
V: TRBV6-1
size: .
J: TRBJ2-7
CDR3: CASSALGRGKSYEQYF
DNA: TGTGCCAGCAGTGCTTTGGGCAGGGGGAAATCCTACGAGCAGTACTTC

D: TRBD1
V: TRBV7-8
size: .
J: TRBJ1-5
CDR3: CASSLQQGDRNQPQHF
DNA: TGTGCCAGCAGCTTACAACAGGGGGACCGCAATCAGCCCCAGCATTTT

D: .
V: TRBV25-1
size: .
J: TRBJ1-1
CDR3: CASSEWQGLNTEAFF
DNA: TGTGCCAGCAGTGAATGGCAGGGGTTGAACACTGAAGCTTTCTTT

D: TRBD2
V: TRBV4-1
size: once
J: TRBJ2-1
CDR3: CASSQTPLAGGPDHNEQFF
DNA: TGCGCCAGCAGCCAGACGCCGCTAGCGGGGGGTCCGGACCACAATGAGCAGTTCTTC

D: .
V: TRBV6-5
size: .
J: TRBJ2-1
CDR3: CASSQTGRWEQFF
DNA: TGTGCCAGCAGTCAAACCGGCCGCTGGGAGCAGTTCTTC

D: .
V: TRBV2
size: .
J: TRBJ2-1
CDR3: CASSLDSSYNEQFF
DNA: TGTGCCAGCAGCCTGGACAGCTCCTACAATGAGCAGTTCTTC